What follows are 15 T cell receptor beta chains derived from one specimen sequenced in a study of shared clonotypes between healthy human individuals. The method was immunoSEQ multiplex PCR; TCRdb's version includes in-frame clones alone and lacks a portion of them. Of hundreds of thousands of clones in the sample, around 96% were seen once. Terminally differentiated effector memory CD45RA+ cells were excluded by CCR7 positive selection of CD45RO-negative cells. The sequenced sample consisted of naive CD8+ T cells sorted from blood. Source of these receptors: a woman in her 30s in good health.

V is TRBV5-1 and J is TRBJ2-5; 8 bases are a match to TRBD2. Germline CDR1 SGHRS, CDR2 YFSETQ. This CDR3 comprises 15 residues. The V and J ends lost 2 bases and 1 base, in that order; junction bases with no gene match: 4. The CDR3 here is CASSFTSGAQETQYF. The CDR3 DNA reads TGCGCCAGCAGCTTCACTAGCGGAGCCCAAGAGACCCAGTACTTC.

The chain joins TRBV27 to TRBJ2-7, with TRBD2 identical over 8 bases. Losses at the gene ends were 3 bases for V and 2 bases for J; bases not matched to a gene: 3. The germline gives CDR1 MNHEY, CDR2 SMNVEV (reference sequence). The CDR3 extends over 14 amino acids. The CDR3 DNA reads TGTGCCAGCAGTTTTGGGCGGGAGGCCTACGAGCAGTACTTC. It yields the protein CASSFGREAYEQYF.

This clone was observed once. The V gene is TRBV27, the J gene TRBJ2-7; 13 nucleotides match TRBD2. The CDR3 spans 16 residues. Trimming removed 6 bases from V and 3 bases from J; junction bases left unmatched: 8. CDR1 and CDR2 from the germline V gene are MNHEY and SMNVEV (reference sequence). The chain's CDR3 is CASRRRGLAGVYEQYF. The CDR3 DNA reads TGTGCCAGCAGACGAAGAGGACTAGCGGGGGTCTACGAGCAGTACTTC.

About this clone: The identical CDR3 is also encoded by other nucleotide sequences in the sample. The V call is TRBV7-8, the J call TRBJ2-7, with D unresolved. Germline lookup yields CDR1 SGHVS and CDR2 FQNEAQ. This CDR3 is 11 amino acids long. The V gene lost 2 bases and the J gene lost 5 bases, with 4 bases spanning the gap. The CDR3 is CASSLIDEQYF. The CDR3 bases are TGTGCCAGCAGCTTAATCGACGAGCAGTACTTC.

The rearrangement uses TRBV5-1 and TRBJ2-7, with D maybe TRBD1 (6 bases). The V gene lost 3 bases and the J gene lost 5 bases, with 12 bases spanning the gap. Looked up from germline, CDR1 is SGHRS and CDR2 is YFSETQ. This CDR3 is built from 13 residues. The CDR3 region is CASSSQGINEQYF. The CDR3 coding sequence is TGCGCCAGCAGCTCACAGGGTATAAACGAGCAGTACTTC.

V is TRBV19 and J is TRBJ1-1; no firm D call. Germline V gene lookup returns CDR1 LNHDA and CDR2 SQIVND (reference sequence). The CDR3 has 11 amino acids. Trimming removed 7 bases at V and 1 base at J, with 4 bases between. CDR3 protein: CASTANTEAFF. The CDR3 DNA is TGTGCCAGTACGGCGAACACTGAAGCTTTCTTT.

V and J are TRBV30 and TRBJ1-1; D gene unclear. V lost 0 bases and J 1 base, leaving 6 bases between the germline ends. The CDR3 contains 13 residues. CDR1 is GTSNPN and CDR2 is SVGIG in the germline V gene (reference sequence). The chain's CDR3 is CAWSVLPNTEAFF. The DNA for the CDR3 is TGTGCCTGGAGTGTACTGCCGAACACTGAAGCTTTCTTT. Based on the CDR3 plus reference TRBV30 and TRBJ1-1, the full variable domain is SQTIHQWPATLVQPVGSPLSLECTVEGTSNPNLYWYRQAAGRGLQLLFYSVGIGQISSEVPQNLSASRPQDRQFILSSKKLLLSDSGFYLCAWSVLPNTEAFFGQGTRLTVV.

The CDR3 DNA is TGTGCCAGCAGTCCGGCTTTGAGGAATCTTGGGGAAAAACTGTTTTTT. Protein product: CASSPALRNLGEKLFF. This rearrangement joins TRBV27 to TRBJ1-4; unclear D gene. The CDR3 runs 16 residues. In germline, CDR1 is MNHEY, CDR2 SMNVEV (reference sequence). Trimming removed 5 bases at V and 8 bases at J, with 21 bases between.

The V call is TRBV19, the J call TRBJ1-3; D gene unclear. Per the germline V gene, CDR1 is LNHDA and CDR2 is SQIVND (reference sequence). The CDR3 consists of 16 residues. Trimming took 4 bases from V and 0 from J, leaving 13 bases between them. The CDR3 region is CASSNLSLFSGNTIYF. CDR3 sequence (DNA): TGTGCCAGTAGTAACCTCAGCCTATTCTCTGGAAACACCATATATTTT.

This rearrangement joins TRBV30 to TRBJ1-2, with 7 positions matching TRBD1. This CDR3 has 15 residues. Losses at the gene ends were 0 bases for V and 0 bases for J; bases not matched to a gene: 4. The germline CDR1 and CDR2 sequences are GTSNPN and SVGIG (reference sequence). The CDR3 here is CAWSVDRGPNYGYTF. The CDR3 nucleotides are TGTGCCTGGAGTGTTGATAGGGGGCCTAACTATGGCTACACCTTC. Looking up the rest from reference TRBV30 and TRBJ1-2 gives the full variable domain: SQTIHQWPATLVQPVGSPLSLECTVEGTSNPNLYWYRQAAGRGLQLLFYSVGIGQISSEVPQNLSASRPQDRQFILSSKKLLLSDSGFYLCAWSVDRGPNYGYTFGSGTRLTVV.

The chain uses TRBV10-1 and TRBJ2-2; no firm D call. The CDR3 is 14 amino acids. V lost 3 bases and J lost 0, with 5 bases in between. Germline lookup yields CDR1 WNHNN and CDR2 SYGVQD (reference sequence). The CDR3 loop is CASSDLPNTGELFF. The DNA of the CDR3 is TGCGCCAGCAGTGACCTTCCGAACACCGGGGAGCTGTTTTTT.

V is TRBV27 and J is TRBJ1-4, with TRBD1 matching over 7 bases. The V and J ends lost 3 bases and 3 bases, in that order; junction bases with no gene match: 1. CDR1 is MNHEY, CDR2 SMNVEV, per germline (reference sequence). The CDR3 totals 14 residues. CDR3 nucleotide sequence: TGTGCCAGCAGTTTCACAGGGGCTAATGAAAAACTGTTTTTT. This translates into CASSFTGANEKLFF.

The chain employs TRBV7-2 and TRBJ2-7; TRBD2 is a possible D gene (6 bases). The CDR3 has 14 amino acids. The V end was cut by 2 bases, the J end by 6 bases, with 14 bases between. Germline assignment: CDR1 SGHTA and CDR2 FQGNSA. CDR3 coding DNA: TGTGCCAGCAGCTTAACCTGGACTAATCTCGAGCAGTACTTC. Its translation: CASSLTWTNLEQYF. Supplemented by reference TRBV7-2 and TRBJ2-7, the full variable domain reads GAGVSQSPSNKVTEKGKDVELRCDPISGHTALYWYRQSLGQGLEFLIYFQGNSAPDKSGLPSDRFSAERTGGSVSTLTIQRTQQEDSAVYLCASSLTWTNLEQYFGPGTRLTVT.

The genes are TRBV7-9 and TRBJ2-5; D may be TRBD1 or TRBD2 (5 bases each). Trimming took off 8 bases at V and 5 bases at J, with 6 bases between the two ends. Germline V gene data show CDR1 as SEHNR and CDR2 as FQNEAQ (reference sequence). This CDR3 contains 10 residues. As DNA, the CDR3 is TGTGCCAGCTGGGGGGAGACCCAGTACTTC. Translated: CASWGETQYF.

This clone was seen only once. J is TRBJ1-1 and V is TRBV6-1, with D possibly being TRBD1 (5 bases). CDR3 length: 12 amino acids. The V gene's germline CDR1 is MNHNS and CDR2 SASEGT. V was shortened by 10 bases and J by 4 bases, with 13 bases between the two germline ends. The CDR3 DNA follows: TGTGCCAACGGAGGGGCGGGCACTGAAGCTTTCTTT. Protein product: CANGGAGTEAFF.